This paragraph covers one T cell receptor beta chain sequence. The antigen is not known. These data are taken from a study of CD8 T cells in Susac syndrome. Study-wide findings and caveats: An acknowledgment was made by the study that its TCR sequencing and HLA analysis involved relatively few individuals.

High-throughput TCR beta sequencing covered peripheral CD8+ and CD4+ T cells. The CD8+ and CD4+ T cells were negatively isolated, with the TEMRA cells enriched by FACS. About 0.45 to 1 ug RNA was reverse transcribed with random hexamers. The CDR3 of TCR beta was amplified by immunoSEQ multiplex PCR across 54 Vbeta and 13 Jbeta. MiXCR, applied by TCRdb to the immunoSEQ multiplex PCR reads, yields one record per CDR3 protein. The top ten clones hold about 0.12% of a sample with about 430,000 distinct CDR3 sequences, approximately 85% of them seen once. This receptor was taken from a human donor with multiple sclerosis. Material: CD8+ T cells from PBMCs.

Here the CDR3 reads CASRQLGGSSYNEQFF. The CDR3 DNA is TGTGCCAGCAGACAACTAGGAGGGAGCTCCTACAATGAGCAGTTCTTC. This chain joins TRBV28 and TRBJ2-1; TRBD2 might be the D (6 bases). Trimming removed 6 bases at V and 0 bases at J, with 15 bases between. Germline V gene sequence: CDR1 MDHEN, CDR2 SYDVKM. This CDR3 comprises 16 residues.